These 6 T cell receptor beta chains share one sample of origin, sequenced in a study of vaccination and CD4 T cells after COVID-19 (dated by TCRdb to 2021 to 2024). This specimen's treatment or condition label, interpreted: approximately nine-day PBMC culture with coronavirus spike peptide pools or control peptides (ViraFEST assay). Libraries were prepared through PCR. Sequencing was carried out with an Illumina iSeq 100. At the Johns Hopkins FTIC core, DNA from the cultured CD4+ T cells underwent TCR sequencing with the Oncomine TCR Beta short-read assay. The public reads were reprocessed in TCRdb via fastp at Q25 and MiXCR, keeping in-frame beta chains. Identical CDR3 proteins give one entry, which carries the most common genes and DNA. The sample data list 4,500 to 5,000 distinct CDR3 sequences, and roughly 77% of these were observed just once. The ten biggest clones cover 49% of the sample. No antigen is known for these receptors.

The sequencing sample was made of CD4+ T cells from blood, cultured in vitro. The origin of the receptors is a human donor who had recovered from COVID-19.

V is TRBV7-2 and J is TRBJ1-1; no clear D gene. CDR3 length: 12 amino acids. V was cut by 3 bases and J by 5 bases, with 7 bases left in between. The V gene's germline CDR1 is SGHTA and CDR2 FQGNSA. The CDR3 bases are TGTGCCAGCAGCTTCGGGAATACTGAAGCTTTCTTT. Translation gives CASSFGNTEAFF.

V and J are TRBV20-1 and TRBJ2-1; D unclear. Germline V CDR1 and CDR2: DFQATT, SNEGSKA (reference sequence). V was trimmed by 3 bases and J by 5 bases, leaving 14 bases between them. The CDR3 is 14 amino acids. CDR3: CSARGYILNNEQFF. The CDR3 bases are TGCAGTGCTAGGGGCTACATACTTAACAATGAGCAGTTCTTC.

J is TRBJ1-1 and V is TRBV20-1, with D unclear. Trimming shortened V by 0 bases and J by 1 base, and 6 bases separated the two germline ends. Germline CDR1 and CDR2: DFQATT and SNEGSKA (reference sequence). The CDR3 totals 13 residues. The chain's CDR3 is CSAREDTNTEAFF. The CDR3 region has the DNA TGCAGTGCTAGAGAGGATACGAACACTGAAGCTTTCTTT.

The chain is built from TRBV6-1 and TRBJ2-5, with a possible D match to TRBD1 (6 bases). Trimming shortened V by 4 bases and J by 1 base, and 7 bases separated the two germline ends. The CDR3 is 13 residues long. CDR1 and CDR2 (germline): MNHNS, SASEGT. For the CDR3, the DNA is TGTGCCAGCAGTGGGACAGTCCAAGAGACCCAGTACTTC. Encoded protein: CASSGTVQETQYF.

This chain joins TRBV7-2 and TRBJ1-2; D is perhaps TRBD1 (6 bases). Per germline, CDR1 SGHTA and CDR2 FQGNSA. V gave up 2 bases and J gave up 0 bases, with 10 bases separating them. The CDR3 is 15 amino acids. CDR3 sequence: CASSLQGQPNYGYTF. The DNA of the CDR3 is TGTGCCAGCAGCTTACAGGGACAACCTAACTATGGCTACACCTTC.

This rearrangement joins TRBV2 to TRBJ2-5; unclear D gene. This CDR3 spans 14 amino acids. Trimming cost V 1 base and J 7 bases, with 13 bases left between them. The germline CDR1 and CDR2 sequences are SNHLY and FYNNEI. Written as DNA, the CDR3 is TGTGCCAGCAGTGAAGTGGGGAATGAGGTGACCCAGTACTTC. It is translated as CASSEVGNEVTQYF.